This is a list of T cell receptor beta chains from one sample in a study of CD8+ T cells in alopecia areata. This table comes from immunoSEQ multiplex PCR, and its TCRdb copy is limited to in-frame clones, with some not included. Of about 190,000 clones listed, more than 50% are singletons. The specimen was CD4+ T cells sorted from blood, collected at week 24, from a patient treated with tofacitinib. The origin of the receptors is a human donor with alopecia areata. CDR3s include the opening cysteine and the closing phenylalanine or tryptophan. The order of the fields is V gene, J gene, D gene, clone size, CDR3 protein, CDR3 DNA. D genes are given only for firm matches. Part of the rows lack a size; the others show once, few, many or a class for expanded clones.

TRBV29-1	TRBJ2-6	TRBD2	once	CSVEEWGGDGANVLTF	TGCAGCGTTGAAGAGTGGGGAGGGGATGGGGCCAACGTCCTGACTTTC
TRBV2	TRBJ2-7	NA	NA	CASSPRVSSYEQYF	TGTGCCAGCAGCCCCCGGGTTTCCTCCTACGAGCAGTACTTC
TRBV29-1	TRBJ1-4	NA	NA	CSVTTIGEKLFF	TGCAGCGTTACGACCATTGGTGAAAAACTGTTTTTT
TRBV29-1	TRBJ2-1	TRBD2	NA	CSVARGISGGYNEQFF	TGCAGCGTTGCCCGGGGGATTAGCGGGGGCTACAATGAGCAGTTCTTC
TRBV29-1	TRBJ2-3	NA	NA	CSAKHSAPSTDTQYF	TGCAGCGCCAAACACTCGGCTCCTAGCACAGATACGCAGTATTTT
TRBV14	TRBJ1-1	NA	NA	CASSQVRSFMAFF	TGTGCCAGCAGCCAAGTTCGCTCGTTCATGGCTTTCTTT
TRBV27	TRBJ2-7	TRBD2	NA	CASSLYRGGAPDNYEQYF	TGTGCCAGCAGTTTATACCGCGGGGGAGCGCCGGATAACTACGAGCAGTACTTC
TRBV5-6	TRBJ2-1	TRBD1	once	CASSISAQGNEQFF	TGTGCCAGCAGCATAAGCGCACAGGGGAATGAGCAGTTCTTC
TRBV7-3	TRBJ2-1	TRBD2	NA	CASSLMRASGGRYNEQFF	TGTGCCAGCAGCTTGATGAGGGCTAGCGGGGGGCGCTACAATGAGCAGTTCTTC
TRBV15	TRBJ2-1	TRBD1	few	CATSRGGDRGFNEQFF	TGTGCCACCAGCAGAGGCGGGGACAGGGGGTTCAATGAGCAGTTCTTC
TRBV5-1	TRBJ2-6	NA	NA	CASTAPLSGANVLTF	TGCGCCAGCACTGCCCCGCTTTCTGGGGCCAACGTCCTGACTTTC
TRBV14	TRBJ2-7	TRBD1	NA	CASSRHSSGGGEQYF	TGTGCCAGCAGCCGTCATTCCTCAGGGGGCGGAGAGCAGTACTTC
TRBV5-1	TRBJ2-5	NA	NA	CASSLDSLETQYF	TGCGCCAGCAGCTTGGACAGCCTAGAGACCCAGTACTTC
TRBV28	TRBJ2-6	NA	few	CASSPEGSGANVLTF	TGTGCCAGCAGCCCGGAGGGCTCTGGGGCCAACGTCCTGACTTTC
TRBV6-5	TRBJ2-2	NA	few	CASSYEWRTGELFF	TGTGCCAGCAGTTACGAGTGGCGGACCGGGGAGCTGTTTTTT
TRBV11-3	TRBJ2-7	NA	few	CASTTDRNYEQYF	TGTGCCAGCACAACGGACAGAAACTACGAGCAGTACTTC
TRBV7-2	TRBJ2-7	NA	once	CASSLEGAQGHEQYF	TGTGCCAGCAGCTTAGAAGGGGCGCAGGGGCACGAGCAGTACTTC
TRBV7-6	TRBJ2-3	NA	many	CASSYRTVSTDTQYF	TGTGCCAGCAGCTACCGGACAGTTAGCACAGATACGCAGTATTTT
TRBV4-3	TRBJ2-4	NA	NA	CASSQNGGSGDIQYF	TGCGCCAGCAGCCAAAATGGGGGCTCAGGGGACATTCAGTACTTC